This is a list of T cell receptor beta chains from one sample in a study of OX40 agonist ivuxolimab in advanced cancers. Measured with immunoSEQ multiplex PCR; TCRdb has only the in-frame clones, and not every one. The sample includes tens of thousands of clones, about 90% seen only once; the top ten take 16%. The sequences come from CD4+ or CD8+ T cells sorted from blood, collected in a trial of the OX40 agonist ivuxolimab. The source is an adult with an advanced solid tumor such as melanoma, head and neck, liver or kidney cancer. Both conserved end residues are part of each CDR3. The D gene is left open where the match is weak. Clone size, where shown, is once, few, many, or a class for clones that have expanded.

TRBV9	.	.	TRBJ2-2	CASSLTDLNTGELFF	TGTGCCAGCAGCCTCACGGACTTGAACACCGGGGAGCTGTTTTTT
TRBV28	TRBD1	.	TRBJ1-2	CASSLGSTGFYGYTF	TGTGCCAGCAGTTTAGGGTCGACAGGGTTCTATGGCTACACCTTC
TRBV28	.	.	TRBJ2-1	CASSSFSAQTYNEQFF	TGTGCCAGCAGTTCATTTTCCGCTCAAACCTACAATGAGCAGTTCTTC
TRBV4-2	.	.	TRBJ2-7	CASSQDRAASYEQYF	TGTGCCAGCAGCCAAGATCGGGCAGCGTCCTACGAGCAGTACTTC
TRBV19	TRBD2	.	TRBJ2-1	CASPGTSGEGYNEQFF	TGTGCCAGTCCCGGGACTAGCGGGGAAGGATACAATGAGCAGTTCTTC
TRBV6-4	.	.	TRBJ2-2	CASSDSGGNTGELFF	TGTGCCAGCAGTGACTCGGGAGGGAACACCGGGGAGCTGTTTTTT
TRBV5-6	TRBD1	.	TRBJ2-4	CASSFDDRALAKNIQYF	TGTGCCAGCAGCTTTGACGACAGGGCACTAGCCAAAAACATTCAGTACTTC
TRBV10-2	TRBD1	once	TRBJ2-5	CASSRDRGETQYF	TGCGCCAGCAGTCGGGACAGGGGAGAGACCCAGTACTTC
TRBV5-1	.	.	TRBJ1-3	CASSLGSAGNTIYF	TGCGCCAGCAGCTTGGGGTCAGCTGGAAACACCATATATTTT
TRBV7-9	.	.	TRBJ2-5	CASSPPLQETQYF	TGTGCCAGCAGCCCCCCCCTCCAAGAGACCCAGTACTTC
TRBV6-5	.	.	TRBJ1-1	CASSPRGPNTEAFF	TGTGCCAGCAGTCCCCGGGGGCCGAACACTGAAGCTTTCTTT
TRBV27	.	.	TRBJ1-6	CASSLLNSPLHF	TGTGCCAGCAGTTTACTTAATTCACCCCTCCACTTT
TRBV19	TRBD1	once	TRBJ1-4	CASSMTGGKAEKLFF	TGTGCCAGTAGTATGACAGGGGGAAAGGCCGAAAAACTGTTTTTT
TRBV5-5	.	.	TRBJ1-1	CASSSGWDTEAFF	TGTGCCAGCAGCTCCGGGTGGGACACTGAAGCTTTCTTT
TRBV5-1	.	.	TRBJ2-7	CASSLEYHSYEQYF	TGCGCCAGCAGCTTGGAGTATCATTCCTACGAGCAGTACTTC
TRBV7-8	.	once	TRBJ2-7	CASSFRAQGRNDEQYF	TGTGCCAGCAGCTTTAGGGCCCAGGGGCGTAACGACGAGCAGTACTTC
TRBV2	TRBD2	.	TRBJ2-1	CASSDVGLVEQFF	TGTGCCAGCAGTGATGTGGGACTAGTTGAGCAGTTCTTC
TRBV10-3	.	.	TRBJ2-4	CAISEGQGLIAKNIQYF	TGTGCCATCAGTGAGGGCCAGGGGTTAATAGCCAAAAACATTCAGTACTTC
TRBV4-2	TRBD1	.	TRBJ1-2	CASSPTDRAGSGYTF	TGTGCCAGCAGCCCTACAGACAGGGCGGGTAGTGGCTACACCTTC
TRBV7-2	.	.	TRBJ2-2	CASSTMSQHTGELFF	TGTGCCAGCAGCACAATGTCACAACACACCGGGGAGCTGTTTTTT
TRBV15	.	.	TRBJ1-2	CATSRVEGHYGYTF	TGTGCCACCAGCAGAGTGGAGGGTCACTATGGCTACACCTTC
TRBV5-6	TRBD2	few	TRBJ2-1	CASSLDVGGSAYNEQFF	TGTGCCAGCAGCCTCGATGTCGGCGGGAGTGCCTACAATGAGCAGTTCTTC
TRBV14	.	once	TRBJ2-3	CASSQDIRTGPTDTQYF	TGTGCCAGCAGCCAAGATATACGAACAGGCCCCACAGATACGCAGTATTTT
TRBV7-9	.	.	TRBJ1-4	CASSPPGGPNEKLFF	TGTGCCAGCAGCCCCCCGGGGGGCCCTAATGAAAAACTGTTTTTT
TRBV4-1	.	.	TRBJ2-7	CASSQTSGTFAYEQYF	TGCGCCAGCAGCCAAACATCCGGGACTTTCGCCTACGAGCAGTACTTC
TRBV11-3	TRBD2	.	TRBJ2-1	CASSFGSGTSGRNEQFF	TGTGCCAGCAGCTTCGGATCCGGGACTAGCGGGAGAAATGAGCAGTTCTTC
TRBV9	.	.	TRBJ1-5	CATRYRDPPEYSNQPQHF	TGTGCCACTCGATACAGGGACCCACCGGAATATAGCAATCAGCCCCAGCATTTT
TRBV7-3	.	.	TRBJ2-7	CASSHNAGTYEQYF	TGTGCCAGCAGCCACAATGCGGGAACATACGAGCAGTACTTC
TRBV28	.	.	TRBJ1-5	CASSPIDRGSDQPQHF	TGTGCCAGCAGTCCCATAGATCGGGGATCGGATCAGCCCCAGCATTTT
TRBV2	.	.	TRBJ2-7	CASSEMLPVEQYF	TGTGCCAGCAGTGAAATGCTCCCGGTCGAGCAGTACTTC
TRBV7-9	TRBD1	once	TRBJ1-1	CASSSRQGVNTEAFF	TGTGCCAGCAGCTCCAGACAGGGTGTGAACACTGAAGCTTTCTTT